This T cell receptor beta chain was documented in a study of T cells in Graves' hyperthyroidism and ophthalmopathy. Broader study findings: By a 13 V-J model, ophthalmopathy was set apart from stable hyperthyroidism. In blood, most of the thyroid clonotypes expanded above 0.001 were also present.

Patients were excluded because of uncontrolled infection, other autoimmune disease, pregnancy or lactation. Used for diagnoses were clinical symptoms, serum thyroxine and TRAb, thyroid ultrasound and orbital computed tomography. In the case of this clonotype: The antigen remains unidentified.

V lost 5 bases to trimming and J lost 1 base; unmatched junction nucleotides: 9. The CDR3 extends over 18 amino acids. Germline V CDR1 and CDR2: SGHTA, FQGTGA. Amplified TCR beta CDR3 regions derived from RNA transcripts. A set of HTBI primers served as the primers for a first-round RT-PCR of the TCR CDR3. MiXCR, run by TCRdb on the multiplex PCR reads, gives a single entry per CDR3 protein. The table includes approximately 640,000 distinct CDR3 sequences, roughly 46% detected once. Sequencing was done on a sample of peripheral blood or thyroid tissue (not recorded which). The clonotype comes from an adult man with Graves' disease, either hyperthyroidism or ophthalmopathy (not recorded which). This chain uses TRBV7-3 with TRBJ2-6, with 9 bases that match TRBD1. CDR3 sequence reads: CASSPPPGQGSGANVLTF. DNA of the CDR3: TGTGCCAGCAGCCCACCCCCGGGACAGGGTTCTGGGGCCAACGTCCTGACTTTC.